This T cell receptor beta chain stems from a study of shared clonotypes between healthy human individuals. The CDR3 sequence is 16 residues long. Trimming removed 2 bases at V and 4 bases at J, with 17 bases between. Germline CDR1 is WSHSY and CDR2 is SAAADI. The method was immunoSEQ multiplex PCR; TCRdb's version includes in-frame clones alone and lacks a portion of them. The profile shows about a million clones, roughly 72% of them singletons. This sequence originates from a man aged 18-30 years in good health. The sample taken for sequencing was memory CD4+ T cells sorted from blood. This sample's subset: CD45RA-negative fraction. The chain uses TRBV10-2 and TRBJ2-5, with D possibly TRBD2 on 5 matching bases. The CDR3 reads CASSERERLLGETQYF. In nucleotides, the CDR3 is TGCGCCAGCAGTGAGCGGGAAAGGTTGTTGGGAGAGACCCAGTACTTC.